This T cell receptor (beta chain) was observed in a study of T cells in women clearing cervical HPV infection. Repertoires were generated with immunoSEQ multiplex PCR, while TCRdb's copy carries only in-frame clones and drops some. The table lists around 39,000 clones. On this clone itself: Read coverage stops 3 residues before the CDR3 terminus; the germline J gene supplies the remainder.

CDR1 GTSNPN and CDR2 SVGIG come from the germline V gene (reference sequence). The CDR3 extends over 15 amino acids. The V and J ends lost 2 bases and 4 bases, in that order; junction bases with no gene match: 9. The chain is built from TRBV30 and TRBJ2-7; 9 bases fit TRBD2. The sequence was collected from a woman between 18 and 70 years old with a cervical HPV16 infection that either progressed to CIN3+ or cleared (not recorded which). Sequenced: blood buffy coat. Incomplete CDR3 DNA: TGTGCCTGGAGTACGGCGGGAGGGCCCTCGTACGAG. This translates into CAWSTAGGPSYE. From start to end, the CDR3 is CAWSTAGGPSYEQYF.